This T cell receptor (beta chain) was retrieved from a study of T cell repertoires in cytomegalovirus infection. Background on the study: The public TCR beta signatures pointed to both CMV infection and matching HLA type.

The CDR3 has 14 residues. Germline-derived CDR1 and CDR2 are SGHVS and FNYEAQ. V was cut by 2 bases and J by 1 base, with 6 bases left in between. TCRdb itself ran the reads through MiXCR, one entry per CDR3 protein. This table holds fewer than 350,000 distinct CDR3 sequences, 9.5% found once. This clonotype was seen ten or more times. V usage is TRBV7-6 and J usage is TRBJ1-3; D is uncertain. Sample: PBMCs. The clonotype comes from a human donor in good health (CMV status not recorded). Some clones in this sample may be carry-over from other donors' samples. CDR3 amino acids: CASSLPSSGNTIYF. CDR3 bases: TGTGCCAGCAGCTTACCCTCATCTGGAAACACCATATATTTT.